This T cell receptor (beta chain) was sequenced for a study of vaccination and CD4 T cells after COVID-19. Overall study: Stimulation of the cells used overlapping spike peptide pools from SARS-CoV-2 and from the common cold coronaviruses HCoV-NL63, HCoV-OC43 and HCoV-229E.

Cultured CD4+ T cell DNA underwent sequencing with the Oncomine TCR Beta short-read assay. Cultures of CD4+ T cells served as the source for extracting genomic DNA. Each CDR3 protein is one row after TCRdb ran MiXCR on the PCR reads. The profile covers fewer than 25,000 distinct CDR3 sequences, with 49% appearing a single time and 5% to 6.5% taken by the ten largest. The treatment here: roughly 11-day PBMC culture with coronavirus spike peptide pools or control peptides (ViraFEST assay). ViraFEST stimulated the growth of antigen-specific T cells using peptide pools and subsequently profiled their TCRs by sequencing. Points on this clonotype: Its antigen is currently unknown.

Sequenced material: CD4+ T cells from blood, cultured in vitro. This receptor was taken from a human donor who had recovered from COVID-19.

Here the CDR3 DNA reads TGCGCCAGCAGTCACGGGGGGCTGATAGATACGCAGTATTTT. This encodes CASSHGGLIDTQYF. J is TRBJ2-3 and V is TRBV23-1, with TRBD2 as a possible D gene (7 bases). TRBV23-1 is flagged as an ORF with uncertain function. Deletions cut 3 bases from V and 5 bases from J, with 12 bases between. The CDR3 is made up of 14 amino acids.